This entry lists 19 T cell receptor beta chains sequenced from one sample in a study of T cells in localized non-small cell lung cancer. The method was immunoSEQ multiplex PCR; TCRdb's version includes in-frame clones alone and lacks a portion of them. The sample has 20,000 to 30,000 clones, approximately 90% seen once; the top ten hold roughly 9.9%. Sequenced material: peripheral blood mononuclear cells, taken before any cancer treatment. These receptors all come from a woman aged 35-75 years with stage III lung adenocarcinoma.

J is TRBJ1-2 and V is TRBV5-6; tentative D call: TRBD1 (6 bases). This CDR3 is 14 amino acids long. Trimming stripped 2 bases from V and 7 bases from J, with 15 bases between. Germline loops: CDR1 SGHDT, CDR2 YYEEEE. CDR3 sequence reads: CASSFVGTRGGYTF. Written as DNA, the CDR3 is TGTGCCAGCAGCTTTGTGGGCACCAGGGGTGGCTACACCTTC.

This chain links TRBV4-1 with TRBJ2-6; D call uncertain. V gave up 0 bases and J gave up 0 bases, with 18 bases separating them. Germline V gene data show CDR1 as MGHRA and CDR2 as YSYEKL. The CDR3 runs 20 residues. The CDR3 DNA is TGCGCCAGCAGCCAAGACTGGACCGTCACTTTCCTCTCTGGGGCCAACGTCCTGACTTTC. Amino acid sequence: CASSQDWTVTFLSGANVLTF.

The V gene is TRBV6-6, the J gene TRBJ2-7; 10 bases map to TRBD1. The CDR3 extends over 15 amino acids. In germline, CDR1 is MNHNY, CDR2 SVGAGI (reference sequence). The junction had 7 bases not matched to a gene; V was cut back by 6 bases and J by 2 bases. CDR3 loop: CASSPRQGAAYEQYF. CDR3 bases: TGTGCCAGCAGCCCAAGACAGGGGGCGGCCTACGAGCAGTACTTC.

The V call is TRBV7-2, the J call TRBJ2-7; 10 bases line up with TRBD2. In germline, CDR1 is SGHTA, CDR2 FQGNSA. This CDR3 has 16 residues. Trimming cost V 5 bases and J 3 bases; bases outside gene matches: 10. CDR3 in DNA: TGTGCCAGCAGCCGAATAGTTGCTAGCGGGAGCTACGAGCAGTACTTC. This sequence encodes CASSRIVASGSYEQYF.

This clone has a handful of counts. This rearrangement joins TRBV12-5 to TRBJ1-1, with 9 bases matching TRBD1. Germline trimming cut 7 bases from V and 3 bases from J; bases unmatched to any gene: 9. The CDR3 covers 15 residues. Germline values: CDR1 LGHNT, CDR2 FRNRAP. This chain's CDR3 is CASASNRGQYTEAFF. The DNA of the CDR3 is TGTGCTAGTGCCTCCAACAGGGGGCAGTACACTGAAGCTTTCTTT.

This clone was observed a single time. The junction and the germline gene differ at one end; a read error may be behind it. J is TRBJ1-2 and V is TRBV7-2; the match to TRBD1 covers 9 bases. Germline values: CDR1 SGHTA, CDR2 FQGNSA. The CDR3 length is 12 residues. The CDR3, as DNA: TGTGCCAGCAGCTTAGGGGGACAGGGTCAATTGTTC. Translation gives CASSLGGQGQLF.

The CDR3 sequence: CASSSWGYEQYF. For the CDR3, the DNA is TGTGCCAGCAGCTCTTGGGGATACGAGCAGTACTTC. J is TRBJ2-7 and V is TRBV7-9, with D unresolved. The CDR3 has 12 residues. The V end was cut by 4 bases, the J end by 4 bases, with 8 bases between. Germline V CDR1 and CDR2: SEHNR, FQNEAQ (reference sequence).

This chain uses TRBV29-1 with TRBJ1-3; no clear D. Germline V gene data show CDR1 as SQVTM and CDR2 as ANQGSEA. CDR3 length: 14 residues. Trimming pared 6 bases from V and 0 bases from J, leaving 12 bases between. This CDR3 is CSVGDGLSGNTIYF. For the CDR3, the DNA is TGCAGCGTCGGTGACGGTCTCTCTGGAAACACCATATATTTT.

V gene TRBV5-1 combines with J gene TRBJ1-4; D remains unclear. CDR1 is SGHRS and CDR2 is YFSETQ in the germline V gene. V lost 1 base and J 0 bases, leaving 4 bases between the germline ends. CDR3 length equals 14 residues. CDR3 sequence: CASSLTATNEKLFF. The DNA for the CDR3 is TGCGCCAGCAGCTTGACGGCAACTAATGAAAAACTGTTTTTT.

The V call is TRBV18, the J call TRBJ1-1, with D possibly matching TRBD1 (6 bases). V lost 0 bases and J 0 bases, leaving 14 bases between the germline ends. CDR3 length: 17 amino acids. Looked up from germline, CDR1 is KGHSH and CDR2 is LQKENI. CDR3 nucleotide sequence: TGTGCCAGCTCACCACCGTATGGGGGGCGGATGAACACTGAAGCTTTCTTT. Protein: CASSPPYGGRMNTEAFF.

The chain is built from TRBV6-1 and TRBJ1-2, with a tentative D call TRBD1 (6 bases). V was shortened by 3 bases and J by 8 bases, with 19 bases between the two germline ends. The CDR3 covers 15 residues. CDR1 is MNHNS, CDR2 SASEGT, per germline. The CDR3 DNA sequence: TGTGCCAGCAGTGATGGACCGGGACACGGCACCGGCTACACCTTC. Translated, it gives CASSDGPGHGTGYTF.

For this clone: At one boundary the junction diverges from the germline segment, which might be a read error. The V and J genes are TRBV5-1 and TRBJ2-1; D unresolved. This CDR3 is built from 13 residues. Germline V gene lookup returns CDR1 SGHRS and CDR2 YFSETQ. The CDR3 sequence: CASSLGSYNEQFF. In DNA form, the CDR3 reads TGCGCCAGCAGTTTGGGTTCCTACAATGAGCAGTTCTTC.

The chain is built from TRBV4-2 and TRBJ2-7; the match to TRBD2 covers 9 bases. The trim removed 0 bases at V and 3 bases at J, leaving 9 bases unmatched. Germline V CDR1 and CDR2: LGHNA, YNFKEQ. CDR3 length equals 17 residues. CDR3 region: CASSQDMAGGPYYEQYF. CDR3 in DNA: TGTGCCAGCAGCCAAGATATGGCGGGAGGGCCCTACTACGAGCAGTACTTC.

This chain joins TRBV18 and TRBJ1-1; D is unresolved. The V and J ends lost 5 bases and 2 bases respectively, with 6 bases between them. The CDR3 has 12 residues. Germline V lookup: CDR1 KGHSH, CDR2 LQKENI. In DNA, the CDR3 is TGTGCCAGCTCAACGGTTAACACTGAAGCTTTCTTT. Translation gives CASSTVNTEAFF.

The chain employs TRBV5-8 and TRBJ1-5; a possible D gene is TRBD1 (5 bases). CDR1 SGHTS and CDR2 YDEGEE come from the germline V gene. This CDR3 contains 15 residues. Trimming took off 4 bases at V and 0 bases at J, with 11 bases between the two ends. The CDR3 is CASSPDRHSNQPQHF. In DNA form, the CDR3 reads TGTGCCAGCAGCCCAGACAGACATAGCAATCAGCCCCAGCATTTT.

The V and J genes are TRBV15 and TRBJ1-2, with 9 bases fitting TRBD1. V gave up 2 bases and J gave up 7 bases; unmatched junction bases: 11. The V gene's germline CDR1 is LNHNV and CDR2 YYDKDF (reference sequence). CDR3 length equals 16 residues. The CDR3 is CATSRSPRDRELGYTF. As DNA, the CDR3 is TGTGCCACCAGCAGATCCCCGCGGGACAGGGAGCTTGGCTACACCTTC.

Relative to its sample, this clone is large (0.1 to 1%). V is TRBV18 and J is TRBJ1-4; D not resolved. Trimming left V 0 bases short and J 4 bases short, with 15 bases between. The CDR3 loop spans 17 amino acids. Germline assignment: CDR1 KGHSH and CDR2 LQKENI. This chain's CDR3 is CASSPPLDTVDNEKLFF. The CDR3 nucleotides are TGTGCCAGCTCACCACCGTTAGATACAGTCGATAATGAAAAACTGTTTTTT.

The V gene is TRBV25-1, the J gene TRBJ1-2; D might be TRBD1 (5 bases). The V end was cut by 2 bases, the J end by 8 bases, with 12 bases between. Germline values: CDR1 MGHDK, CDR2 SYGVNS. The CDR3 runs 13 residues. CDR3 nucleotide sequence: TGTGCCAGCAGTGAAGGGGGTCACAAGGGCTACACCTTC. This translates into CASSEGGHKGYTF.

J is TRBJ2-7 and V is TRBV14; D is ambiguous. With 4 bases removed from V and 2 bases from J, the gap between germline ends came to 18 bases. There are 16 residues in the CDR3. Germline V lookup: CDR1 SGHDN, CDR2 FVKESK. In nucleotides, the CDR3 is TGTGCCAGCAGCCCGGGTCGGGCCGACGGACCCTACGAGCAGTACTTC. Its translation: CASSPGRADGPYEQYF.